This T cell receptor beta chain was sequenced for a study of regulatory T cells in long-lasting Graves disease (dated by TCRdb to about 2021). For the wider study: In the newly diagnosed Graves' disease group, patients had been taking antithyroid drugs for less than 3 months. The study was conducted in China and was registered as a clinical trial. A total of around 35 samples underwent TCR sequencing, from about 13 patients with persistent Graves' disease and some 20 patients with newly diagnosed Graves' disease. This study used TCR sequencing and RNA sequencing of peripheral blood to compare persistent Graves' disease patients against newly diagnosed Graves' disease patients. Points the paper makes about the study in general: Preferential use of TRBV28, TRBJ1-2 and TRBJ2-5 was observed in persistent disease, whereas TRBV20-1 and TRBJ2-1 were favored in newly diagnosed disease. Sequencing and analysis were restricted to the TCR beta chain. A larger number of public clonotypes was shared among persistent patients (approximately 2,500) than among newly diagnosed patients (around 970). Peripheral blood alone was examined, since thyroid tissue, which constituted the primary lesion, could not be accessed. Compared with newly diagnosed patients, patients with persistent Graves' disease had lower TCR Shannon entropy and fewer highly expanded clones, which suggests clonal expansion. As a limitation, the authors acknowledged that the small sample size may reduce accuracy.

Library generation was performed with multiplex PCR. Sequencing was performed on an Illumina HiSeq 4000. iRepertoire HTBI primers and Arm-PCR amplification of CDR3 regions were used to construct TCR beta libraries. Before sequencing, the PCR products underwent gel purification. Turning to the authors' computational methods: Gene usage analysis of CDR3 amino acid clonotypes relied on the 62 TRBV and about 15 TRBJ segments identified across samples. COPE and FqMerger were used to merge filtered high-quality paired reads into contigs. BLAST was used to align contigs to the IMGT TRBV, TRBD and TRBJ reference genes, and CDR3 was defined following IMGT. Any clonotype with a frequency above 0.1% was classified as a highly expanded clone. Shannon entropy was used to measure repertoire diversity, and the Gini coefficient was used to measure V-J evenness. A clonotype was considered public if more than one individual shared it. TCRdb reanalyzed the raw reads on its own, using fastp at Q25 for trimming and MiXCR for clone calling, and kept in-frame beta chains. Identical CDR3 proteins give one entry, which carries the most common genes and DNA. Clone size and V and J calls follow TCRdb, not the original study. Counted in this sample were 240,000 or so distinct CDR3 sequences; 20% to 25% of them appeared once. Of the sample, roughly 13% falls within the top ten clones.

Many counts were recorded for this clonotype. Its antigen is unknown. One base away there is no much larger clone; base qualities are not given. This specimen's time point label, interpreted: newly diagnosed GD, antithyroid drugs for less than 3 months. For both TCR sequencing and RNA sequencing, RNA was extracted from PBMCs in TRIzol. The diagnosis of Graves' disease was made according to American Thyroid Association guidelines. Recruitment of patients was carried out at an endocrinology department in Xi'an, China. Each patient gave around 9 milliliters of peripheral blood, collected in an EDTA anticoagulant tube. Ficoll Paque Plus density gradient separation was used to isolate PBMCs, and no further T cell sorting was performed. An Agilent 2100 Bioanalyzer and agarose gel were used to assess RNA quality, and a NanoDrop 2000 was used to measure RNA concentration. Trimmed from V: 7 bases; trimmed from J: 8 bases; junction bases lacking a gene match: 5. From the cysteine up to the phenylalanine, the CDR3 has a length of 14 residues. Only the CDR3 portion is preserved as DNA: 42 bases, with reading frame beginning at the first base. CDR1 and CDR2 are drawn from the germline V gene: SGHRS, YFSETQ.

The source of this sequence is a female donor with Graves disease. The source material was peripheral blood mononuclear cells (PBMCs), sampled at new diagnosis, from a patient treated with antithyroid drugs. The chain is assembled from TRBV5-1 and TRBJ2-1, with 14 bases in between that match TRBD2. The nucleotide sequence reads as follows: TGCGCCAGCTCCGGGACTAGCGGGAGTGATGAGCAGTTCTTC. It translates as CASSGTSGSDEQFF.